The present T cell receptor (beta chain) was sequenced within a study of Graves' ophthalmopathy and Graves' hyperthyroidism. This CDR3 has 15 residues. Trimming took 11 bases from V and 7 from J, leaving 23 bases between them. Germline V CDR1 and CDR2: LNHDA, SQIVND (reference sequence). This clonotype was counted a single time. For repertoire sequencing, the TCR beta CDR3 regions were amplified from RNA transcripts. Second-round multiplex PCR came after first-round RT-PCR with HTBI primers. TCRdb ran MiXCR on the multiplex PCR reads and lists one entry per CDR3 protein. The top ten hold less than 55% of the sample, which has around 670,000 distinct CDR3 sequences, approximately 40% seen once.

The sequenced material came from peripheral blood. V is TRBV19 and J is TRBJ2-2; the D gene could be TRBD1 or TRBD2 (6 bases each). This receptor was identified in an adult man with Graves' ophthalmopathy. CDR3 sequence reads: CAWTSGGTPLGELFF. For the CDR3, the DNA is TGTGCCTGGACGTCAGGCGGGACACCTCTCGGGGAGCTGTTTTTT.